This is a list of T cell receptor beta chains from one sample in a study of neurological immune-mediated disorders. TCRdb passed the 5' RACE reads through MiXCR, listing each CDR3 protein once. The sample records 60,000 or so distinct CDR3 sequences, under 3.5% being singletons. Sequenced material: PBMCs. The receptor set was obtained from a woman aged 60 to 75 with multiple sclerosis. Both conserved end residues are part of each CDR3. D genes are given only for firm matches. Clone size is given for some rows only: seen once, a few or many times, or a class if the clone is expanded.

D gene,clone size,J gene,V gene,CDR3 DNA,CDR3 protein
-,many,TRBJ1-1,TRBV4-1,TGCGCCAGCAGGCCCCTAGGGTGGGGGATTGATGAAGCTTTCTTT,CASRPLGWGIDEAFF
TRBD1,many,TRBJ2-7,TRBV28,TGTGCCAGCAGTTTAACAGGGGGCCAAGGCGAGCAGTACTTC,CASSLTGGQGEQYF
-,many,TRBJ2-1,TRBV7-3,TGTGCCAGCAGCCCCTCATTTTTTAGTGAGCAGTTCTTC,CASSPSFFSEQFF
-,many,TRBJ1-5,TRBV6-2/TRBV6-3,TGTGCCAGCAGTTACTCGCCGTCCGGCAATCAGCCCCAGCATTTT,CASSYSPSGNQPQHF
-,many,TRBJ2-7,TRBV10-1,TGCGCCAGCAGAGCGACAGGATCCTACGAGCAGTACTTC,CASRATGSYEQYF
TRBD1,many,TRBJ2-5,TRBV5-1,TGCGCCAGCAGCTCCGGGACAGGGGGCAAAGAGACCCAGTACTTC,CASSSGTGGKETQYF
TRBD2,many,TRBJ2-1,TRBV7-2,TGTGCCAGCAGCTTAGCGGGGAGGGGAACCTACAATGAGCAGTTCTTC,CASSLAGRGTYNEQFF
-,many,TRBJ1-3,TRBV7-9,TGTGCCAGCAGCTTAGGGGGCCAGGGCTCTGGAAACACCATATATTTT,CASSLGGQGSGNTIYF
-,many,TRBJ2-5,TRBV29-1,TGCAGCGTTGGACCAGCGGGCGGTCGGGGTGGAGAGACCCAGTACTTC,CSVGPAGGRGGETQYF
-,many,TRBJ2-7,TRBV20-1,TGCAGTGCTAGAGAGAGATACGCCGGGGTTAAGTCGGCCTACGAGCAGTACTTC,CSARERYAGVKSAYEQYF
-,many,TRBJ2-7,TRBV29-1,TGCAGCCCTGCTCGCAGGGAGCAGGGTAACTCCTACGAGCAGTACTTC,CSPARREQGNSYEQYF
TRBD2,many,TRBJ2-1,TRBV10-3,TGTGCCATCAGTGACGCGGGGGGGTTTTACAATGAGCAGTTCTTC,CAISDAGGFYNEQFF
-,many,TRBJ2-3,TRBV9,TGTGCCAGCAGCGTAGGGGACGGTGGCACAGATACGCAGTATTTT,CASSVGDGGTDTQYF
-,many,TRBJ1-1,TRBV7-8,TGTGCCAGCAGCTTAACGATGAACACTGAAGCTTTCTTT,CASSLTMNTEAFF
-,-,TRBJ1-6,TRBV5-1,TGCGCCAGCAGCTTGTCGGGTAATTCAACCCTCAACTTT,CASSLSGNSTLNF
TRBD1,-,TRBJ1-6,TRBV6-2/TRBV6-3,TGTGCCAGCAGTTTCCAGGGGGCCGGTTCACCCCTCCACTTT,CASSFQGAGSPLHF
-,few,TRBJ2-1,TRBV12-3/TRBV12-4,TGTGCCAGCAGTTTAGCGGAGGTCTGGGGGATATCCTACAATGAGCAGTTCTTC,CASSLAEVWGISYNEQFF
-,many,TRBJ2-1,TRBV28,TGTGCCAGCGACTATACCGGTCGGGAAATCTACAATGAGCAGTTCTTC,CASDYTGREIYNEQFF
-,many,TRBJ2-5,TRBV5-1,TGCGCCAGCTTCCCCGGCCGGGGCCAGGAGACCCAGTACTTC,CASFPGRGQETQYF
TRBD2,-,TRBJ2-1,TRBV12-3/TRBV12-4,TGTGCCAGCACCCCCCCGGGGGGTGATGAGCAGTTCTTC,CASTPPGGDEQFF
TRBD1,few,TRBJ1-2,TRBV20-1,TGCAGCGCCCTCAGGGGGCTTGGCTACACCTTC,CSALRGLGYTF
-,many,TRBJ2-4,TRBV5-6,TGTGCCAGCAGCTTACGGGGGCCTGCCAAAAACATTCAGTACTTC,CASSLRGPAKNIQYF
TRBD1,many,TRBJ1-4,TRBV15,TGTGCCACCAGCATCCAGCCAGGGGGCGATGAAAAACTGTTTTTT,CATSIQPGGDEKLFF
-,many,TRBJ2-1,TRBV5-1,TGCGCCAGCAGCTTGGAGTTCCTAGCGAGTAGCTCCTACAATGAGCAGTTCTTC,CASSLEFLASSSYNEQFF
TRBD1,many,TRBJ2-5,TRBV20-1,TGCAGTGCTAGAGATTCACAGAGGGGGACAGGGTGGGAGACCCAGTACTTC,CSARDSQRGTGWETQYF
-,many,TRBJ2-3,TRBV6-4,TGTGCCAGCAGTGTAGGCATCGGGAGCGCAGATACGCAGTATTTT,CASSVGIGSADTQYF
TRBD1,many,TRBJ2-7,TRBV28,TGTGCCAGCAGACCTCTCACAGGGGCCTCGCCGAGGTACGAGCAGTACTTC,CASRPLTGASPRYEQYF
-,few,TRBJ1-1,TRBV12-3/TRBV12-4,TGTGCCAGCAGATTCTCGGACGGCACTGAAGCTTTCTTT,CASRFSDGTEAFF
TRBD1,many,TRBJ1-1,TRBV7-2,TGTGCCAGCGGGCTCAGGGGGTTGAACACTGAAGCTTTCTTT,CASGLRGLNTEAFF
TRBD2,many,TRBJ2-1,TRBV7-9,TGTGCCAGCAGCTCCGGGGGGTCCTCCTACAATGAGCAGTTCTTC,CASSSGGSSYNEQFF
TRBD1,many,TRBJ2-1,TRBV4-1,TGCGCCAGCAGCCAAGATGGACAGGGTAGCTCCTACAATGAGCAGTTCTTC,CASSQDGQGSSYNEQFF
-,-,TRBJ2-5,TRBV20-1,TGCAGTGCTAGACTGCGAGGGACCCAGTACTTC,CSARLRGTQYF
-,many,TRBJ1-2,TRBV27,TGTGCCAGCAGTTTTCGGAACGGGCCCCTCACCTTC,CASSFRNGPLTF
-,many,TRBJ2-2,TRBV7-9,TGTGCCAGCAGCTCAGCGAACACCGGGGAGCTGTTTTTT,CASSSANTGELFF
-,many,TRBJ2-7,TRBV7-2,TGTGCCAGCAGCCCACAGGCGACCGAGCAGTACTTC,CASSPQATEQYF
-,few,TRBJ1-1,TRBV6-2/TRBV6-3,TGTGCCAGCAGTTACGATCTTGGATTCCTGAACACTGAAGCTTTCTTT,CASSYDLGFLNTEAFF
-,many,TRBJ1-5,TRBV3-1,TGTGCCAGCAGCCACAGACAAGGCAATCAGCCCCAGCATTTT,CASSHRQGNQPQHF
-,many,TRBJ2-1,TRBV7-3,TGTGCCAGCAGCTTTAATCCTAGTTCCTACAATGAGCAGTTCTTC,CASSFNPSSYNEQFF
-,-,TRBJ1-5,TRBV4-1,TGCGCCAGCAGCCAATATGTTTTCGTTCCTGTGGGGAGATTCAATCAGCCCCAGCATTTT,CASSQYVFVPVGRFNQPQHF
TRBD1,-,TRBJ1-6,TRBV20-1,TGCAGTGCTAAAGGGACAGTTAATTCAACCCTCAACTTT,CSAKGTVNSTLNF
-,many,TRBJ2-3,TRBV7-9,TGTGCCAGCAGCCCCCCCCAAAATACGCAGTATTTT,CASSPPQNTQYF
TRBD1,many,TRBJ2-3,TRBV20-1,TGCAGTGCCAAGGACAGGGTTAAGGGCACAGATACGCAGTATTTT,CSAKDRVKGTDTQYF
-,many,TRBJ1-2,TRBV5-6,TGTGCCAGCAGCTTGGCCCGCGGCCGAAGCTATGGCTACACCTTC,CASSLARGRSYGYTF
TRBD1,-,TRBJ1-4,TRBV5-5,TGTGCCAGCAGCTTATCCGGGACAGCTTTAGCCGAAAAACTGTTTTTT,CASSLSGTALAEKLFF
TRBD2,few,TRBJ2-7,TRBV5-1,TGCGCCAGCAGCTTGCGCGGGGGGTCCTACGAGCAGTACTTC,CASSLRGGSYEQYF
-,many,TRBJ2-1,TRBV6-1,TGTGCCAGCAACTGGCGATCCCAGGGTGAGCAGTTCTTC,CASNWRSQGEQFF
-,many,TRBJ1-6,TRBV20-1,TGCAGTGCTAGGACCCCTTTAAATTCACCCCTCCACTTT,CSARTPLNSPLHF
-,many,TRBJ1-2,TRBV7-9,TGTGCCAGCAGCCGAGACGGGGGCATCTTTGGCTACACCTTC,CASSRDGGIFGYTF
-,many,TRBJ2-2,TRBV2,TGTGCCAGCGAGAAACAGGGTTCGAACACCGGGGAGCTGTTTTTT,CASEKQGSNTGELFF
-,many,TRBJ2-6,TRBV3-1,TGTGCCAGCCATTCTGGGGCCAACGTCCTGACTTTC,CASHSGANVLTF